The rows below give T cell receptor beta chains drawn from one sample of a study of blood T cell repertoires in COVID-19. Libraries were prepared by immunoSEQ multiplex PCR; TCRdb keeps only in-frame clonotypes and omits some of them. The sample holds under 250,000 clones; almost 90% are singletons and the top ten take around 1.4%. Sequenced material: peripheral blood. The receptors were gathered from a man older than 75 with acute or convalescent COVID-19. Both conserved end residues are part of each CDR3.

V gene: TRBV29-1
J gene: TRBJ2-3
CDR3 protein: CSVVSARGTDTQYF

V gene: TRBV7-2
J gene: TRBJ2-6
CDR3 protein: CASSLEGTASQANVLTF

V gene: TRBV7-6
J gene: TRBJ1-1
CDR3 protein: CASSLGGTVNTEAFF

V gene: TRBV18
J gene: TRBJ1-1
CDR3 protein: CASSPSGQGEAFF

V gene: TRBV7-2
J gene: TRBJ2-2
CDR3 protein: CASSFSRDRGTGELFF

V gene: TRBV6-5
J gene: TRBJ1-5
CDR3 protein: CASREGGNQPQHF

V gene: TRBV7-2
J gene: TRBJ2-7
CDR3 protein: CASSRTSGTYEQYF

V gene: TRBV7-3
J gene: TRBJ2-3
CDR3 protein: CASSRQGARGTDTQYF

V gene: TRBV5-4
J gene: TRBJ2-3
CDR3 protein: CASSPTKSTDTQYF

V gene: TRBV18
J gene: TRBJ1-5
CDR3 protein: CASSPGTHSNQPQHF

V gene: TRBV5-1
J gene: TRBJ2-7
CDR3 protein: CASSLASGSNEQYF

V gene: TRBV5-1
J gene: TRBJ1-1
CDR3 protein: CASRRTGVSLLNTEAFF

V gene: TRBV27
J gene: TRBJ2-1
CDR3 protein: CASSLVRGDSYNEQFF

V gene: TRBV9
J gene: TRBJ1-3
CDR3 protein: CASSVGPGDRGIFSGNTIYF

V gene: TRBV19
J gene: TRBJ2-7
CDR3 protein: CASSPGGSIGEQYF

V gene: TRBV11-2
J gene: TRBJ1-6
CDR3 protein: CASDRGLNSPLHF

V gene: TRBV7-9
J gene: TRBJ1-1
CDR3 protein: CATEGDRGPGTEAFF

V gene: TRBV4-1
J gene: TRBJ1-5
CDR3 protein: CASSQDWGGQQPQHF

V gene: TRBV9
J gene: TRBJ2-1
CDR3 protein: CASSASLDSGYNEQFF

V gene: TRBV5-1
J gene: TRBJ1-3
CDR3 protein: CASSIQGGGGNTIYF